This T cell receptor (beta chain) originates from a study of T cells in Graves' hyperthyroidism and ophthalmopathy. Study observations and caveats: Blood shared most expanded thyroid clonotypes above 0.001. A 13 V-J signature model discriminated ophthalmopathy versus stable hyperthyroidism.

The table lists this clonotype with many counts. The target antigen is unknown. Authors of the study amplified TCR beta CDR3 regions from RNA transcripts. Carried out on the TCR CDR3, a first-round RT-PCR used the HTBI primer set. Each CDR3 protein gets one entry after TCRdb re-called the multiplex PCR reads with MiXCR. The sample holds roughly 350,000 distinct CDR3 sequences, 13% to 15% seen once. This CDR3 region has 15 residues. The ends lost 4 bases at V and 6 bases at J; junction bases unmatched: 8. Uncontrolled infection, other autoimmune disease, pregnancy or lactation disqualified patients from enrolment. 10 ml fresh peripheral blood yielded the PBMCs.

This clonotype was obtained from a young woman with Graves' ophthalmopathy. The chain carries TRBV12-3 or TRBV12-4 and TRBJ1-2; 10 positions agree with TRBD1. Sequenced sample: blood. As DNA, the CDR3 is TGTGCCAGCAGTTCCCTGACAGGGGGCGGCGATGGCTACACCTTC. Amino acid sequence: CASSSLTGGGDGYTF.